This T cell receptor (beta chain) was captured by sequencing in a study of cytotoxic CD8 clonotypes in ibrutinib-treated CLL. Overall study context: The patients comprised some twelve relapsed/refractory and around 16 treatment-naive cases, about 18 IGHV unmutated. Response samples were drawn at a median of approximately 11 months of treatment, range 6 to 36. Regarding the study as a whole: The study found clonality rose at ibrutinib response, then fell toward baseline at progression.

After removal of 5 bases from V and 2 bases from J, the junction contained 9 bases not matched to a gene. Germline V gene data show CDR1 as SNHLY and CDR2 as FYNNEI. The length of the CDR3 is 15 residues. Assay: immunoSEQ multiplex PCR; the TCRdb copy retains only in-frame clones and omits some. This table holds fewer than 400,000 clones, approximately 67% found once. On this clone: The antigen remains unidentified.

The specimen was PBMCs, collected after 36 months of ibrutinib treatment. The TCR comes from a human donor with chronic lymphocytic leukemia. The rearrangement uses TRBV2 and TRBJ2-7; 7 nucleotides agree with TRBD2. CDR3 region: CASSSRETLPYEQYF. As DNA, the CDR3 is TGTGCCAGCAGTTCGCGGGAGACCTTGCCCTACGAGCAGTACTTC.